This TCR beta chain emerged from a study of T cell responses to AZD1222 COVID-19 vaccine. Study-level results: Repertoire samples came only from after the peak T cell response. Nearly half of spike-specific TCRs reportedly target variant regions that are unmutated in the B.1.351 and B.1.1.7 variants.

For this clone: No antigen is known for it.

Sequencing used immunoSEQ multiplex PCR; TCRdb keeps in-frame clones, though not all of them. The sample shows 80,000 or so clones, approximately 90% of them seen only once. CDR3 length: 15 residues. The V and J ends lost 1 base and 1 base respectively, with 6 bases between them. The germline gives CDR1 SGHDT, CDR2 YYEEEE. This TCR was sampled from an adult in good health. The starting material was peripheral blood, obtained on day 0 of AZD1222 vaccination. The chain carries TRBV5-6 and TRBJ2-6; maybe TRBD1 (5 bases). The DNA of the CDR3 is TGTGCCAGCAGCTTGAGGGGTTCTGGGGCCAACGTCCTGACTTTC. Protein: CASSLRGSGANVLTF.